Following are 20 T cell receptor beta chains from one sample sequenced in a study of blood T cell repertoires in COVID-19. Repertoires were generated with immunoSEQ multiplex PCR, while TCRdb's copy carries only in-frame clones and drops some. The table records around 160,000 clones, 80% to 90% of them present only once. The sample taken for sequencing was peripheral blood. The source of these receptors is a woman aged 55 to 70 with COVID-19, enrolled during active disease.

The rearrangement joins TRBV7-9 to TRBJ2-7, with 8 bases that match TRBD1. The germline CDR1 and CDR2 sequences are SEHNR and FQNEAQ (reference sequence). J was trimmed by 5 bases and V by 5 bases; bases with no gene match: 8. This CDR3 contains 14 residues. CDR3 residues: CASSPGQGNDEQYF. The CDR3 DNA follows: TGTGCCAGCAGCCCCGGACAGGGTAACGACGAGCAGTACTTC.

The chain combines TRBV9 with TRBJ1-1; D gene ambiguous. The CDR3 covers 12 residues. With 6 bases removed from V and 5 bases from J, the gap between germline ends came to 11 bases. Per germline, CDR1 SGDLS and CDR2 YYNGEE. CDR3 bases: TGTGCCAGCACCGGGGTAGAGACTGAAGCTTTCTTT. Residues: CASTGVETEAFF.

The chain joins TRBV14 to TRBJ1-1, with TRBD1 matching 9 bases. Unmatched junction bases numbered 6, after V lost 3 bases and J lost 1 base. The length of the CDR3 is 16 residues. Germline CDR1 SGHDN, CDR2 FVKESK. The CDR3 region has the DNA TGTGCCAGCAGCCAGTACAGGGGGCTAGGGAACACTGAAGCTTTCTTT. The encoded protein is CASSQYRGLGNTEAFF.

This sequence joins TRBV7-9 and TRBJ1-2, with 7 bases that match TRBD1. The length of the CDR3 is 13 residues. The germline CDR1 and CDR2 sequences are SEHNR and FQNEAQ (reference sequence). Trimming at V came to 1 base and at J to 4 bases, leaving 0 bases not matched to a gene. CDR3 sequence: CASSLGTGYGYTF. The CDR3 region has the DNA TGTGCCAGCAGCTTAGGGACAGGCTATGGCTACACCTTC.

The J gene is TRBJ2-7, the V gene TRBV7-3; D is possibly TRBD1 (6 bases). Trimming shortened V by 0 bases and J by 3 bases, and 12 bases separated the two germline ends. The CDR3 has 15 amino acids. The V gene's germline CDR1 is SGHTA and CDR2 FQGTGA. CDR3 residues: CASSLTPTDSYEQYF. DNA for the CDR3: TGTGCCAGCAGCTTAACACCCACGGACAGCTACGAGCAGTACTTC.

CDR3 DNA sequence: TGCAGCGTCGATGACGACAGGGGCCGAGGTGGCTACACCTTC. It yields the protein CSVDDDRGRGGYTF. V is TRBV29-1 and J is TRBJ1-2, with 8 bases lining up with TRBD1. The ends lost 6 bases at V and 7 bases at J; junction bases unmatched: 13. CDR3 length: 14 residues. CDR1 SQVTM and CDR2 ANQGSEA come from the germline V gene.

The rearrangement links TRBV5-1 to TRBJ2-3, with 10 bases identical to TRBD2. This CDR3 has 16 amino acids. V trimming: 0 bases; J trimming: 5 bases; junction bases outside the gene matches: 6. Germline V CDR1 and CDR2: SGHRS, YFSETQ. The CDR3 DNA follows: TGCGCCAGCAGCTTGGGGGCTAGCGGGGGTGAAGATACGCAGTATTTT. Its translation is CASSLGASGGEDTQYF. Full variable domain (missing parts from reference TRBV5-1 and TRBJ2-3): KAGVTQTPRYLIKTRGQQVTLSCSPISGHRSVSWYQQTPGQGLQFLFEYFSETQRNKGNFPGRFSGRQFSNSRSEMNVSTLELGDSALYLCASSLGASGGEDTQYFGPGTRLTVL.

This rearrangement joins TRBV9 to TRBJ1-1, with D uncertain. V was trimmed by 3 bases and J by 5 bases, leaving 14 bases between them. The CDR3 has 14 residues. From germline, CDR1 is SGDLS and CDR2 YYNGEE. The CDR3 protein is CASSARGRDTEAFF. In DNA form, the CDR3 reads TGTGCCAGCAGCGCCCGTGGACGGGATACTGAAGCTTTCTTT.

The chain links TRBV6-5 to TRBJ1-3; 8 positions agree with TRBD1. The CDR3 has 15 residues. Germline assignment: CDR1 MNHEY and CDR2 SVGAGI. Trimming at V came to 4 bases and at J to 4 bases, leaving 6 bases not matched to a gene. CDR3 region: CASSWTGLPGNTIYF. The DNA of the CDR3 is TGTGCCAGCAGTTGGACAGGGCTTCCAGGAAACACCATATATTTT.

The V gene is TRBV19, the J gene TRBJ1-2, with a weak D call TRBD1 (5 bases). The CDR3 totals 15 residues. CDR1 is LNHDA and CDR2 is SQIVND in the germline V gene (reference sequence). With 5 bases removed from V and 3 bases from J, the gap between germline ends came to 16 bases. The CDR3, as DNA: TGTGCCAGTAGTGGCCGGGACCCGGGAGACTATGGCTACACCTTC. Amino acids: CASSGRDPGDYGYTF. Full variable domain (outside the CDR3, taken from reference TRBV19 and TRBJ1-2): DGGITQSPKYLFRKEGQNVTLSCEQNLNHDAMYWYRQDPGQGLRLIYYSQIVNDFQKGDIAEGYSVSREKKESFPLTVTSAQKNPTAFYLCASSGRDPGDYGYTFGSGTRLTVV.

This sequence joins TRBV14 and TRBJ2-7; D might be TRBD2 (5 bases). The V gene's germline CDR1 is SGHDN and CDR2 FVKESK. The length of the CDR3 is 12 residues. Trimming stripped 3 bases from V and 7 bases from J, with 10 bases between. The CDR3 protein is CASSQVLGEQYF. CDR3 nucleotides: TGTGCCAGCAGCCAGGTACTAGGAGAGCAGTACTTC.

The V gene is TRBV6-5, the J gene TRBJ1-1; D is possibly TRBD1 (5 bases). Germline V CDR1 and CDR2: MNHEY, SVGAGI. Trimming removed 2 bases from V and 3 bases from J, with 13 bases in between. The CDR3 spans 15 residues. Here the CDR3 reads CASSYLSAGDTEAFF. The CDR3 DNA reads TGTGCCAGCAGTTACCTCTCAGCGGGGGACACTGAAGCTTTCTTT.

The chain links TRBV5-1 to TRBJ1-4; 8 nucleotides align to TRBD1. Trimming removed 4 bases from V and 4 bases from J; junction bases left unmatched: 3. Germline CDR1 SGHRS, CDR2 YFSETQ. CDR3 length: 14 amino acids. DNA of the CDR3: TGCGCCAGCAGCATCACAGGGGGTAATGAAAAACTGTTTTTT. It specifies CASSITGGNEKLFF.

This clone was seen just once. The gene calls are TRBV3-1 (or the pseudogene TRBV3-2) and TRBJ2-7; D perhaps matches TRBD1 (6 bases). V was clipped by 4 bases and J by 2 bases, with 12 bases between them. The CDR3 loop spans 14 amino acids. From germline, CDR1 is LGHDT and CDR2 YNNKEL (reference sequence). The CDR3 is CASSRLDRPYEQYF. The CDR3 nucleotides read TGTGCCAGCAGCCGACTGGACAGACCCTACGAGCAGTACTTC.

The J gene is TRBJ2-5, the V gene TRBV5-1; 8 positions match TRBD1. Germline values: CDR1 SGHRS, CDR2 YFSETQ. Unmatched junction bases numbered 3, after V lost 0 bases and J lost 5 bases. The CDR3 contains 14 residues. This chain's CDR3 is CASSLGTGLETQYF. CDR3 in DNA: TGCGCCAGCAGCTTGGGGACAGGGCTGGAGACCCAGTACTTC.

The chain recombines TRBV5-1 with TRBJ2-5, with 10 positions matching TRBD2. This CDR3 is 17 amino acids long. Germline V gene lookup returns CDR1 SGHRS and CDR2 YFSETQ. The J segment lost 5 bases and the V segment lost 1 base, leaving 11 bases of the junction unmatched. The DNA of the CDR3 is TGCGCCAGCAGCTTGATTTTTGGAGCGGGGGGGCTGGAGACCCAGTACTTC. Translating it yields CASSLIFGAGGLETQYF.

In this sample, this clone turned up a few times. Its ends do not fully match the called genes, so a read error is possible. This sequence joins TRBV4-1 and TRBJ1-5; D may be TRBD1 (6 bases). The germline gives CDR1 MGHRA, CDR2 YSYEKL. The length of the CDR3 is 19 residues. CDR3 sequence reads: CARSRGGGDSLRGNQPQHF. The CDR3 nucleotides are TGCGCCCGCAGCCGGGGGGGCGGGGACTCACTTAGGGGCAATCAGCCCCAGCATTTT.

The CDR3 spells CSASGLAGGNEQFF. In DNA, the CDR3 is TGCAGTGCTAGTGGACTAGCGGGGGGCAATGAGCAGTTCTTC. The chain recombines TRBV20-1 with TRBJ2-1; 14 bases agree with TRBD2. V dropped 3 bases and J dropped 6; count of bases not matched to a gene: 1. The V gene's germline CDR1 is DFQATT and CDR2 SNEGSKA (reference sequence). CDR3 length: 14 residues.

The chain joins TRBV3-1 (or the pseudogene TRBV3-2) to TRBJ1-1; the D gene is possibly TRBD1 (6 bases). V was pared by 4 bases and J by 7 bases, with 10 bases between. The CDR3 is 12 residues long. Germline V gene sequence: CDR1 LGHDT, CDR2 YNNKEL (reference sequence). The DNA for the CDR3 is TGTGCCAGCAGCCCAGGGGAAAGTGAAGCTTTCTTT. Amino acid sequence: CASSPGESEAFF.

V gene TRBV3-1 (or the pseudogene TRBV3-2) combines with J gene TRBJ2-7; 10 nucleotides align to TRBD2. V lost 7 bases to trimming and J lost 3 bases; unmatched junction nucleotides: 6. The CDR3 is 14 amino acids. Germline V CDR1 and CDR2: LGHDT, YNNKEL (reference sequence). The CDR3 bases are TGTGCCAGCACCCTACTAGCGGGGATCTACGAGCAGTACTTC. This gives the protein CASTLLAGIYEQYF.